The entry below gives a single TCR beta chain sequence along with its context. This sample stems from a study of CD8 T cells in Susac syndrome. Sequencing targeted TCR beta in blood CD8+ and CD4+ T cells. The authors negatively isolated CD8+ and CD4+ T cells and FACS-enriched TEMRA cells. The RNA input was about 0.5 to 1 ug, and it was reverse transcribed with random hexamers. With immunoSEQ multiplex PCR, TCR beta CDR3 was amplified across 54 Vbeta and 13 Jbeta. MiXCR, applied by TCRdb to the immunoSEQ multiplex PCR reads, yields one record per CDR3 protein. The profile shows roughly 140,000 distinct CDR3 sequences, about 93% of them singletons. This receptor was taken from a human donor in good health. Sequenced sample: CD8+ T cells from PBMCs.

DNA for the CDR3: TGTGCCACCAGTATCCTATCCCCTGCGGCCCTTAACAATGAGCAGTTCTTC. Translating it yields CATSILSPAALNNEQFF. This chain uses TRBV15 with TRBJ2-1, with D unclear. The CDR3 has 17 residues. The germline CDR1 and CDR2 sequences are LNHNV and YYDKDF (reference sequence). The ends were cut back, 6 bases at V and 5 bases at J, with 23 bases in the middle. Looking up the rest from reference TRBV15 and TRBJ2-1 gives the full variable domain: DAMVIQNPRYQVTQFGKPVTLSCSQTLNHNVMYWYQQKSSQAPKLLFHYYDKDFNNEADTPDNFQSRRPNTSFCFLDIRSPGLGDTAMYLCATSILSPAALNNEQFFGPGTRLTVL.